These T cell receptor beta chains were read from a single sample in a study of T cells in Graves' hyperthyroidism and ophthalmopathy. In TCRdb, the multiplex PCR reads were re-called with MiXCR into one record per CDR3 protein. The sample has 650,000 to 750,000 distinct CDR3 sequences; roughly 15% are singletons. The sequencing sample was made of blood. These receptors all come from a woman between 18 and 29 years old with Graves' hyperthyroidism. Both conserved end residues are part of each CDR3. D genes are given only for firm matches. A row's size may be missing; if present it is once, few, many or a size class.

size	V	D	J	DNA	CDR3
many	TRBV20-1	-	TRBJ2-7	TGCAGTGCTAGGAGGAGTAAGGGGGGTCCCCTAGCCTACGAGCAGTACTTC	CSARRSKGGPLAYEQYF
-	TRBV5-6	-	TRBJ2-7	TGTGCCAGCAGCCCGGGAATGGGCAGCCCCTACGAGCAGTACTTC	CASSPGMGSPYEQYF
many	TRBV30	-	TRBJ2-4	TGTGCCTGGAGTGAGGGGTTCATGGACATTCAGTACTTC	CAWSEGFMDIQYF
-	TRBV19	TRBD2	TRBJ2-1	TGTGCCAGTACTGATTCGGGACTAGCGGGTCTGGGTGAGCAGTTCTTC	CASTDSGLAGLGEQFF
-	TRBV3-1	TRBD2	TRBJ2-4	TGTGCCAGCAGCCAAGACTGGACTAGCGGAAACATTCAGTACTTC	CASSQDWTSGNIQYF
few	TRBV18	-	TRBJ2-2	TGTGCCAGCTCACTGACTGTGGCGACGGGTAACACCGGGGAGCTGTTTTTT	CASSLTVATGNTGELFF
many	TRBV30	-	TRBJ2-1	TGTGCCTGGAGACCTCGGGGCCGAAGCCCGAAGCAGTTCTTC	CAWRPRGRSPKQFF
-	TRBV6-1	-	TRBJ2-6	TGTGCCAGCACGGGATTCTTCTCTGAGGCCGACGTCCTGACTTTC	CASTGFFSEADVLTF
-	TRBV4-1	TRBD2	TRBJ2-5	TGCGCCAGCAGCCACCCCAGGACTAGCGGGAGGATGGGGCCCCAAGAGACCCAGTACTTC	CASSHPRTSGRMGPQETQYF
-	TRBV5-8	TRBD1	TRBJ2-3	TGTGCCAGCAGCCATAGACAGGGGGCAGATACGCAGTATTTT	CASSHRQGADTQYF
few	TRBV13	-	TRBJ2-7	TGTGCCAGCAGCGACCCTACGGGTTGGGGTTCCGAGCAGTACTTC	CASSDPTGWGSEQYF
-	TRBV20-1	-	TRBJ2-5	TGCAGTGCTAGACGGGGCGGCCAAGAGACCCAGTACTTC	CSARRGGQETQYF
many	TRBV30	-	TRBJ1-5	TGTGCCTGGAGCAGGGACAGCAATCAGCCCCAGCATTTT	CAWSRDSNQPQHF
-	TRBV4-1	TRBD2	TRBJ2-5	TGCGCCAGCAGCCAAGATGGGACTAGCGTAGGAGAGACCCAGTACTTC	CASSQDGTSVGETQYF
-	TRBV19	-	TRBJ1-2	TGTGCCAGTAGTATAGGAAGAGGGGTGATCTATGGCTACACCTTC	CASSIGRGVIYGYTF
many	TRBV30	TRBD1	TRBJ1-4	TGTGCCTGGAGACTACGACAGGGTTCGGCTAATGAAAAACTGTTTTTT	CAWRLRQGSANEKLFF
-	TRBV19	-	TRBJ2-6	TGTGCCAGTAGTATTACGGCCTCTGGGGCCAACGTCCTGACTTTC	CASSITASGANVLTF
many	TRBV2	-	TRBJ2-1	TGTGCCAGCAGTGTCCTCAGCATTTCCTACAATGAGCAGTTCTTC	CASSVLSISYNEQFF
many	TRBV29-1	TRBD1	TRBJ2-3	TGCAGCCATACCGGGACAGGGAGCACAGATACGCAGTATTTT	CSHTGTGSTDTQYF
-	TRBV27	TRBD2	TRBJ2-7	TGTGCCAGCAGTATTGTGACTAGCGGGGCCTACGAGCAGTACTTC	CASSIVTSGAYEQYF
few	TRBV7-9	TRBD1	TRBJ1-5	TGTGCCAGCAGCACGACAGGGAATAATCAGCCCCAGCATTTT	CASSTTGNNQPQHF
-	TRBV5-1	-	TRBJ2-1	TGCGCCACCAGAGGGCTTTCCTCCTACAATGAGCAGTTCTTC	CATRGLSSYNEQFF
many	TRBV2	-	TRBJ2-1	TGTGCCAGCCGGTACAGTTCCTACAATGAGCAGTTCTTC	CASRYSSYNEQFF
-	TRBV5-4	-	TRBJ2-1	TGTGCCAGCAGCTTGGCCTCCGGAAACTCCTACAATGAGCAGTTCTTC	CASSLASGNSYNEQFF
many	TRBV28	-	TRBJ2-3	TGTGCCAGCAGTATTGACAGGATCTCAGATACGCAGTATTTT	CASSIDRISDTQYF
many	TRBV6-2/TRBV6-3	TRBD2	TRBJ2-1	TGTGCCAGCAGCCAGCGGGGTCGGTACAATGAGCAGTTCTTC	CASSQRGRYNEQFF
many	TRBV30	-	TRBJ1-1	TGTGCCTGGAGTGTTATGGGTAGATGGACTGAAGCTTTCTTT	CAWSVMGRWTEAFF
few	TRBV10-3	TRBD2	TRBJ2-1	TGTGCCATCAGTGAGCCCCTGGGACTAGCGGCCTACAATGAGCAGTTCTTC	CAISEPLGLAAYNEQFF
many	TRBV7-8	-	TRBJ1-5	TGTGCCAGCAGGTTGGGTCCAGGGCCCCATCAGCCCCAGCATTTT	CASRLGPGPHQPQHF
many	TRBV7-6	-	TRBJ2-1	TGTGCCAGCACCGAGATACGCGCTAGCAGGGATGAGCAGTTCTTC	CASTEIRASRDEQFF